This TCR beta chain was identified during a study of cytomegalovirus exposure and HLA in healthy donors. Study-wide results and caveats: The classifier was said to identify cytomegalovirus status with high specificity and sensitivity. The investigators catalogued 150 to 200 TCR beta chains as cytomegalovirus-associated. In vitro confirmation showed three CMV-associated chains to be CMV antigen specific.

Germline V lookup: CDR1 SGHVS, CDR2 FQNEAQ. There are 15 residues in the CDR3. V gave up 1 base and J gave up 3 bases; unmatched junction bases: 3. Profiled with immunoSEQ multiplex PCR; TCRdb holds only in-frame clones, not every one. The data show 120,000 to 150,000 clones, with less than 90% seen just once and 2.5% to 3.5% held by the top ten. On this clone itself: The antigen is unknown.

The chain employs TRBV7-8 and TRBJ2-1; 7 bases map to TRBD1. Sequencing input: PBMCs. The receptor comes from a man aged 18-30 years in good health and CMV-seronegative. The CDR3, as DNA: TGTGCCAGCAGCTTAGAGGGGGCGGACTACAATGAGCAGTTCTTC. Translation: CASSLEGADYNEQFF.